The clone carrying this T cell receptor beta chain was seen a few times. What it recognizes is unknown. V gave up 1 base and J gave up 7 bases, with 8 bases separating them. The CDR3 extends over 13 amino acids. Germline CDR1 reads SEHNR; CDR2 reads FQNEAQ (reference sequence). The data derive from a study of cytomegalovirus exposure and HLA in healthy donors. Study conclusions and caveats: Most CMV-associated TCR beta chains appeared HLA-restricted in a later analysis. Rare TCR sequences dominated, though some public TCRs recurred in many donors.

The PCR made use of 60 Vbeta and 13 Jbeta primers. Generated by immunoSEQ multiplex PCR, the TCRdb table keeps only in-frame clones and is missing some. The sample consists of about 200,000 clones, approximately 85% of them appearing once. The source is a woman between 50 and 59 years old in good health and CMV-seropositive. This chain joins TRBV7-9 and TRBJ2-1; D is undetermined. What was sequenced was PBMCs. The CDR3 DNA follows: TGTGCCAGCAGCTTAGGCACCGAGAATGAGCAGTTCTTC. Encoded protein: CASSLGTENEQFF.